The 28 T cell receptor beta chains below were found in one sample sequenced in a study of identical twins. TCRdb ran MiXCR on the 5' RACE reads and lists one entry per CDR3 protein. The data show roughly 250,000 distinct CDR3 sequences, roughly an eighth seen once. The sample consisted of memory (CD45RO+) T cells sorted from blood. The receptor set was obtained from a woman aged 18-29 years in good health.

In this sample, this clonotype turned up many times. This chain links TRBV5-1 with TRBJ2-1; D call uncertain. Per the germline V gene, CDR1 is SGHRS and CDR2 is YFSETQ. V was cut by 5 bases and J by 0 bases, with 6 bases left in between. The CDR3 loop spans 13 amino acids. This CDR3 reads CASSISSYNEQFF. CDR3 sequence (DNA): TGCGCCAGCAGTATCAGCTCCTACAATGAGCAGTTCTTC.

The J gene is TRBJ2-1, the V gene TRBV2; 12 positions agree with TRBD2. Germline V lookup: CDR1 SNHLY, CDR2 FYNNEI. The V gene end was trimmed by 1 base and the J gene end by 9 bases; junction bases not matched to a gene: 7. CDR3 length equals 16 residues. CDR3 sequence reads: CASSEGLAGEVGEQFF. The CDR3 DNA sequence: TGTGCCAGCAGTGAAGGACTAGCGGGAGAGGTCGGTGAGCAGTTCTTC.

This clonotype has just a few counts. The genes are TRBV5-1 and TRBJ1-2, with a possible D match to TRBD1 (6 bases). V was pared by 6 bases and J by 7 bases, with 16 bases between. Germline V gene data show CDR1 as SGHRS and CDR2 as YFSETQ. CDR3 length: 13 amino acids. The CDR3 DNA sequence: TGCGCCAGCACCACGGGGGGGGCGCGTGGCTACACCTTC. Its translation is CASTTGGARGYTF.

This chain connects TRBV29-1 to TRBJ1-1; no definite D call. This CDR3 spans 16 amino acids. Between the trimmed V and J ends, which lost 2 bases and 0 bases, there was a span of 16 bases. Germline V gives CDR1 SQVTM, CDR2 ANQGSEA. This CDR3 is CSVERRQNYMNTEAFF. In DNA, the CDR3 is TGCAGCGTTGAAAGGCGGCAGAACTACATGAACACTGAAGCTTTCTTT.

The table lists this clonotype with a few counts. The rearrangement uses TRBV30 and TRBJ1-1, with TRBD1 matching 10 bases. The V and J ends lost 4 bases and 0 bases, in that order; junction bases with no gene match: 5. The CDR3 sequence is 15 residues long. Per germline, CDR1 GTSNPN and CDR2 SVGIG (reference sequence). DNA of the CDR3: TGTGCCTGGAAGGGGACAGGGGCCTTGAACACTGAAGCTTTCTTT. Its protein is CAWKGTGALNTEAFF.

This clonotype was counted only a few times. V gene TRBV5-1 combines with J gene TRBJ2-7; TRBD1 agrees at 9 bases. Germline CDR1 reads SGHRS; CDR2 reads YFSETQ. V gave up 4 bases and J gave up 6 bases; unmatched junction bases: 11. This CDR3 has 15 amino acids. CDR3 sequence: CASSLAGTGTPEQYF. For the CDR3, the DNA is TGCGCCAGCAGCCTGGCGGGGACAGGGACCCCCGAGCAGTACTTC.

In this sample, this clonotype turned up a few times. CDR3 nucleotide sequence: TGTGCCAGCAGCTTAAACAACAATGAGCAGTTCTTC. Protein product: CASSLNNNEQFF. The chain couples TRBV7-6 to TRBJ2-1; no clear D. Germline CDR1 and CDR2: SGHVS and FNYEAQ. The CDR3 spans 12 residues. The V end was cut by 2 bases, the J end by 5 bases, with 4 bases between.

The chain links TRBV29-1 to TRBJ2-5, with D perhaps TRBD2 (5 bases). The CDR3 runs to 10 residues. The germline V gene has CDR1 SQVTM and CDR2 ANQGSEA. V gave up 4 bases and J gave up 5 bases, with 5 bases separating them. The CDR3 region has the DNA TGCAGCGTTGGGAGGGAGACCCAGTACTTC. Amino acid sequence: CSVGRETQYF.

This clonotype occurred a few times. The chain links TRBV11-2 to TRBJ2-4, with TRBD2 matching over 7 bases. Trimming removed 7 bases from V and 9 bases from J; junction bases left unmatched: 6. This CDR3 is built from 12 residues. Germline CDR1 reads SGHAT; CDR2 reads FQNNGV. In DNA form, the CDR3 reads TGTGCCAGCATGGGGGGGGAGGGCATTCAGTACTTC. Translated: CASMGGEGIQYF.

This clonotype has ten or more counts. V usage is TRBV20-1 and J usage is TRBJ2-5; a weak D match, TRBD2 (6 bases). The CDR3 runs to 12 residues. The V end lost 5 bases, the J end lost 9 bases, and 16 bases lay between the germline ends. CDR1 DFQATT and CDR2 SNEGSKA come from the germline V gene (reference sequence). CDR3: CSAGTSFSAQYF. CDR3 sequence (DNA): TGCAGTGCTGGGACTTCGTTTTCGGCCCAGTACTTC.

The chain uses TRBV7-8 and TRBJ2-1; the match to TRBD2 covers 7 bases. With V trimmed by 5 bases and J by 10 bases, 5 bases remained unmatched. The germline CDR1 and CDR2 sequences are SGHVS and FQNEAQ. CDR3 length equals 12 residues. The CDR3 sequence: CASSPARGEQFF. The CDR3 DNA reads TGTGCCAGCAGCCCTGCGCGGGGGGAGCAGTTCTTC. Based on the CDR3 plus reference TRBV7-8 and TRBJ2-1, the full variable domain is GAGVSQSPRYKVAKRGQDVALRCDPISGHVSLFWYQQALGQGPEFLTYFQNEAQLDKSGLPSDRFFAERPEGSVSTLKIQRTQQEDSAVYLCASSPARGEQFFGPGTRLTVL.

On this clonotype: This clone may be a read error of a much larger clone one base away. This chain connects TRBV5-5 to TRBJ2-7, with 7 bases aligning to TRBD2. Germline V lookup: CDR1 SGHKS, CDR2 YYEKEE (reference sequence). This CDR3 has 13 amino acids. After removal of 5 bases from V and 2 bases from J, the junction contained 4 bases not matched to a gene. DNA for the CDR3: TGTGCCAGCAGTTTGACTAGCACCTACGAGCAGTACTTC. Amino acid sequence: CASSLTSTYEQYF.

The chain is built from TRBV20-1 and TRBJ2-4, with unresolved D. V was pared by 1 base and J by 1 base, with 11 bases between. This CDR3 spans 15 amino acids. The germline gives CDR1 DFQATT, CDR2 SNEGSKA (reference sequence). The CDR3 sequence: CSARVADGAKNIQYF. CDR3 DNA: TGCAGTGCTAGAGTTGCGGACGGGGCCAAAAACATTCAGTACTTC.

The V and J genes are TRBV11-2 and TRBJ2-3; D may be TRBD2 (6 bases). From germline, CDR1 is SGHAT and CDR2 FQNNGV. The CDR3 consists of 11 residues. Deletions cut 5 bases from V and 14 bases from J, with 14 bases between. DNA of the CDR3: TGTGCCAGCAGCCACGGGGACTTGTTGTATTTT. It yields the protein CASSHGDLLYF. The full variable domain, completed using reference TRBV11-2 and TRBJ2-3, is EAGVAQSPRYKIIEKRQSVAFWCNPISGHATLYWYQQILGQGPKLLIQFQNNGVVDDSQLPKDRFSAERLKGVDSTLKIQPAKLEDSAVYLCASSHGDLLYFGPGTRLTVL.

This clonotype was picked up many times. V is TRBV27 and J is TRBJ1-5; D uncertain. The CDR3 is 15 residues long. Germline V gene data show CDR1 as MNHEY and CDR2 as SMNVEV (reference sequence). V gave up 2 bases and J gave up 0 bases, with 8 bases separating them. CDR3 residues: CASSLTTASNQPQHF. DNA for the CDR3: TGTGCCAGCAGTTTAACAACGGCTAGCAATCAGCCCCAGCATTTT.

The chain uses TRBV6-1 and TRBJ1-1; 7 nucleotides match TRBD1. Germline V lookup: CDR1 MNHNS, CDR2 SASEGT. V lost 11 bases, J lost 4 bases, and 13 bases stayed unmatched. CDR3 length: 14 amino acids. The CDR3 is CAARQGLGGTEAFF. Here the CDR3 DNA reads TGTGCCGCCCGACAGGGCTTAGGAGGCACTGAAGCTTTCTTT.

The sample holds a few counts of this clonotype. The J gene is TRBJ2-1, the V gene TRBV5-1, with a weak D call TRBD2 (5 bases). This CDR3 has 15 residues. CDR1 SGHRS and CDR2 YFSETQ come from the germline V gene. The V and J ends lost 0 bases and 5 bases respectively, with 12 bases between them. CDR3 sequence (DNA): TGCGCCAGCAGCTTGGTCGGGAACTGGGACAATGAGCAGTTCTTC. Amino acid sequence: CASSLVGNWDNEQFF.

This clonotype occurred a few times. The V gene is TRBV11-2, the J gene TRBJ2-7; tentative D call: TRBD2 (6 bases). Germline V gene sequence: CDR1 SGHAT, CDR2 FQNNGV. V was clipped by 1 base and J by 1 base, with 14 bases between them. The length of the CDR3 is 16 residues. This CDR3 is CASSLARGASSYEQYF. The CDR3 nucleotides read TGTGCCAGCAGCTTAGCGCGGGGAGCAAGTTCCTACGAGCAGTACTTC.

This clonotype was counted only a few times. The chain has TRBV5-1 and TRBJ2-5; 8 nucleotides agree with TRBD2. The CDR3 is 14 residues long. Germline V gives CDR1 SGHRS, CDR2 YFSETQ. The ends lost 5 bases at V and 4 bases at J; junction bases unmatched: 7. The CDR3 spells CASRANGGAETQYF. The DNA of the CDR3 is TGCGCCAGCAGGGCCAACGGGGGGGCAGAGACCCAGTACTTC.

CDR3 loop: CASSSTSGVNNEQFF. CDR3 nucleotides: TGTGCCAGCTCCTCGACTAGCGGGGTCAACAATGAGCAGTTCTTC. The rearrangement links TRBV18 to TRBJ2-1, with TRBD2 identical over 11 bases. CDR1 and CDR2 (germline): KGHSH, LQKENI. J lost 5 bases, V lost 6 bases, and 6 bases had no gene match. This CDR3 comprises 15 residues.

This clonotype was found a few times. The chain employs TRBV5-1 and TRBJ1-1; D perhaps matches TRBD1 (5 bases). V dropped 0 bases and J dropped 1 base, with 10 bases sitting between them. The CDR3 totals 15 residues. CDR1 is SGHRS, CDR2 YFSETQ, per germline. Here the CDR3 reads CASSLVGATNTEAFF. In nucleotides, the CDR3 is TGCGCCAGCAGCTTGGTTGGGGCCACGAACACTGAAGCTTTCTTT.

This clonotype has a handful of counts. The chain is built from TRBV29-1 and TRBJ1-1, with 8 nucleotides matching TRBD1. The germline CDR1 and CDR2 sequences are SQVTM and ANQGSEA. J gave up 5 bases and V 7 bases, and 9 bases lay outside the gene matches. The CDR3 is 13 residues long. DNA of the CDR3: TGCAGCGCCGGACAGGGACCGAGGACTGAAGCTTTCTTT. Translated, it gives CSAGQGPRTEAFF.

By its share, this clonotype is medium-sized. This sequence joins TRBV27 and TRBJ2-7; D could derive from TRBD1 or TRBD2 (6 bases each). Germline V gene data show CDR1 as MNHEY and CDR2 as SMNVEV (reference sequence). The CDR3 is made up of 12 amino acids. V was trimmed by 7 bases and J by 4 bases, leaving 11 bases between them. CDR3 in DNA: TGTGCCAGCAAGGGGGGCTCATACGAGCAGTACTTC. Its protein is CASKGGSYEQYF.

The V call is TRBV11-2, the J call TRBJ2-3, with TRBD2 as a possible D gene (6 bases). CDR3 length equals 14 residues. The germline V and J ends were trimmed by 3 bases and 4 bases, with 11 bases remaining between them. CDR1 SGHAT and CDR2 FQNNGV come from the germline V gene. CDR3 sequence: CASSFYGTSDTQYF. CDR3 bases: TGTGCCAGCAGCTTTTACGGGACTTCAGATACGCAGTATTTT.

This clonotype occurred a few times. The chain links TRBV7-9 to TRBJ1-2; 8 positions agree with TRBD1. The CDR3 is made up of 14 amino acids. Germline values: CDR1 SEHNR, CDR2 FQNEAQ (reference sequence). Germline trimming cut 2 bases from V and 8 bases from J; bases unmatched to any gene: 7. In nucleotides, the CDR3 is TGTGCCAGCAGCTTAACGACAGGGGATTTAGGCTACACCTTC. Its translation is CASSLTTGDLGYTF.

Only a few counts were recorded for this clonotype. This chain connects TRBV7-2 to TRBJ1-1; 9 bases fit TRBD1. The CDR3 is 12 amino acids. Germline V gives CDR1 SGHTA, CDR2 FQGNSA. Germline trimming cut 5 bases from V and 11 bases from J; bases unmatched to any gene: 6. The CDR3: CASSLIQGAAFF. DNA of the CDR3: TGTGCCAGCAGCCTGATACAGGGGGCCGCTTTCTTT. Filled out from reference TRBV7-2 and TRBJ1-1, the complete variable domain reads GAGVSQSPSNKVTEKGKDVELRCDPISGHTALYWYRQSLGQGLEFLIYFQGNSAPDKSGLPSDRFSAERTGGSVSTLTIQRTQQEDSAVYLCASSLIQGAAFFGQGTRLTVV.

The V gene is TRBV7-2, the J gene TRBJ1-4; D is possibly TRBD1 (6 bases). The CDR3 is made up of 14 amino acids. Between the trimmed V and J ends, which lost 5 bases and 6 bases, there was a span of 13 bases. In germline, CDR1 is SGHTA, CDR2 FQGNSA. The CDR3 reads CASSHQGIDEKLFF. The CDR3 DNA sequence: TGTGCCAGCAGCCACCAGGGGATAGATGAAAAACTGTTTTTT.

This clonotype was seen many times. The chain recombines TRBV5-6 with TRBJ2-2; 7 bases are a match to TRBD1. In germline, CDR1 is SGHDT, CDR2 YYEEEE. The CDR3 covers 15 residues. With V trimmed by 2 bases and J by 4 bases, 5 bases remained unmatched. DNA of the CDR3: TGTGCCAGCAGCTTCTTCCACAGGGGCACCGGGGAGCTGTTTTTT. Amino acids: CASSFFHRGTGELFF.